The 28 T cell receptor beta chains below come from one sample, sequenced in a study of blood T cell repertoires in COVID-19. The table came from immunoSEQ multiplex PCR; TCRdb's copy has only in-frame clones and leaves some out. This table holds approximately 65,000 clones, about 75% found once. The material sequenced was PBMCs or T cells enriched from blood (not recorded which). The receptor source for this set is an older woman who had been exposed to COVID-19.

The chain employs TRBV5-1 and TRBJ2-4; D is perhaps TRBD2 (5 bases). V was cut by 5 bases and J by 8 bases, with 23 bases left in between. The length of the CDR3 is 16 residues. CDR1 and CDR2 from the germline V gene are SGHRS and YFSETQ. CDR3 in DNA: TGCGCCAGCAGTCGCGGACTTGACATGGTTGCGGACATTCAGTACTTC. Its protein is CASSRGLDMVADIQYF.

This clone was seen a handful of times. The V and J genes are TRBV19 and TRBJ1-1; no definite D call. Germline CDR1 and CDR2: LNHDA and SQIVND (reference sequence). The CDR3 covers 12 residues. The ends were cut back, 5 bases at V and 1 base at J, with 5 bases in the middle. The CDR3 loop reads CASSYRNTEAFF. As DNA, the CDR3 is TGTGCCAGTAGTTATAGGAACACTGAAGCTTTCTTT. The full variable domain, with the rest looked up from reference TRBV19 and TRBJ1-1, is DGGITQSPKYLFRKEGQNVTLSCEQNLNHDAMYWYRQDPGQGLRLIYYSQIVNDFQKGDIAEGYSVSREKKESFPLTVTSAQKNPTAFYLCASSYRNTEAFFGQGTRLTVV.

The J gene is TRBJ1-4, the V gene TRBV3-1 (or the pseudogene TRBV3-2); no reliable D call. There are 13 residues in the CDR3. Germline CDR1 reads LGHDT; CDR2 reads YNNKEL (reference sequence). Between the trimmed V and J ends, which lost 5 bases and 8 bases, there was a span of 12 bases. The CDR3 DNA reads TGTGCCAGCAGCGTCGGTTCCTCCGAAAAACTGTTTTTT. Translating it yields CASSVGSSEKLFF.

The V call is TRBV18, the J call TRBJ2-7; a possible D gene is TRBD1 (5 bases). The CDR3 has 17 residues. The V end was cut by 5 bases, the J end by 6 bases, with 26 bases between. Germline CDR1 KGHSH, CDR2 LQKENI. Here the CDR3 DNA reads TGTGCCAGCTCAGGGGCTACTCCGACGAGGTTCGCAAGCGAGCAGTACTTC. Protein: CASSGATPTRFASEQYF. Full variable domain (remainder filled in from reference TRBV18 and TRBJ2-7): NAGVMQNPRHLVRRRGQEARLRCSPMKGHSHVYWYRQLPEEGLKFMVYLQKENIIDESGMPKERFSAEFPKEGPSILRIQQVVRGDSAAYFCASSGATPTRFASEQYFGPGTRLTVT.

This clone has a single count. This chain connects TRBV10-3 to TRBJ2-3; TRBD2 matches at 10 bases. Germline V gives CDR1 ENHRY, CDR2 SYGVKD. The CDR3 consists of 17 residues. J gave up 1 base and V 0 bases, and 4 bases lay outside the gene matches. CDR3 nucleotides: TGTGCCATCAGTGAGTCGATAGCGGGGGGCCGCACAGATACGCAGTATTTT. Translating it yields CAISESIAGGRTDTQYF.

This chain connects TRBV28 to TRBJ2-7, with 9 bases that match TRBD1. The CDR3 is made up of 16 amino acids. V lost 6 bases and J lost 7; bases outside the gene matches: 16. Germline V gene sequence: CDR1 MDHEN, CDR2 SYDVKM. DNA for the CDR3: TGTGCCAGCAGGCCTGACTCCGGGACAGGGTATTGGGAGCAGTACTTC. Translation: CASRPDSGTGYWEQYF.

The chain links TRBV6-2 or TRBV6-3 to TRBJ2-2; TRBD2 is a possible D gene (6 bases). The CDR3 has 17 amino acids. From germline, CDR1 is MNHEY and CDR2 SVGEGT. Trimming stripped 0 bases from V and 2 bases from J, with 13 bases between. The CDR3: CASSYSEGDVNTGELFF. The CDR3 region has the DNA TGTGCCAGCAGTTACTCGGAGGGAGACGTCAACACCGGGGAGCTGTTTTTT.

The rearrangement links TRBV5-1 to TRBJ1-2; D is perhaps TRBD1 (5 bases). V was clipped by 0 bases and J by 6 bases, with 12 bases between them. There are 14 residues in the CDR3. Germline loops: CDR1 SGHRS, CDR2 YFSETQ. CDR3 amino acids: CASSLGTGGNGYTF. The CDR3 DNA is TGCGCCAGCAGCTTGGGAACAGGAGGGAATGGCTACACCTTC.

The J gene is TRBJ2-1, the V gene TRBV30, with 7 bases fitting TRBD2. J was trimmed by 3 bases and V by 3 bases; bases with no gene match: 8. This CDR3 region has 15 residues. Germline CDR1 GTSNPN, CDR2 SVGIG (reference sequence). Here the CDR3 DNA reads TGTGCCTGGAGGCGTGGGGGAGGGTTCTACAATGAGCAGTTCTTC. Amino acids: CAWRRGGGFYNEQFF. The full variable domain, completed using reference TRBV30 and TRBJ2-1, is SQTIHQWPATLVQPVGSPLSLECTVEGTSNPNLYWYRQAAGRGLQLLFYSVGIGQISSEVPQNLSASRPQDRQFILSSKKLLLSDSGFYLCAWRRGGGFYNEQFFGPGTRLTVL.

The V gene is TRBV25-1, the J gene TRBJ2-1; the D gene is possibly TRBD1 (6 bases). This CDR3 has 15 amino acids. From germline, CDR1 is MGHDK and CDR2 SYGVNS. V was cut by 4 bases and J by 5 bases, with 15 bases left in between. The CDR3 reads CASSADRSFNNEQFF. The CDR3 region has the DNA TGTGCCAGCAGTGCTGACAGGTCCTTCAACAATGAGCAGTTCTTC.

The rearrangement links TRBV7-2 to TRBJ1-2, with 10 positions matching TRBD1. V shed 5 bases and J 2 bases; nucleotides not matched to a gene: 5. Germline values: CDR1 SGHTA, CDR2 FQGNSA. The CDR3 has 15 amino acids. CDR3 sequence reads: CASSGGQGGNYGYTF. The CDR3 bases are TGTGCCAGCAGCGGAGGACAGGGGGGGAACTATGGCTACACCTTC.

The table lists this clone with a few counts. This chain connects TRBV19 to TRBJ2-1; 13 bases fit TRBD2. The germline V gene encodes CDR1 LNHDA and CDR2 SQIVND (reference sequence). The CDR3 covers 17 residues. V was pared by 10 bases and J by 8 bases, with 17 bases of the junction left unmatched. CDR3 sequence (DNA): TGTGCCACAACCTCGGGAACTAGCGGGAGGGGGGGCCATGAGCAGTTCTTC. It specifies CATTSGTSGRGGHEQFF.

The genes are TRBV4-2 and TRBJ2-3; 7 bases are shared with TRBD2. Germline CDR1 is LGHNA and CDR2 is YNFKEQ. The CDR3 contains 19 residues. V lost 4 bases, J lost 0 bases, and 16 bases stayed unmatched. Written as DNA, the CDR3 is TGTGCCAGCAGCCGGGTGGAGTTTGCGGGGGTTACTAGCACAGATACGCAGTATTTT. It encodes CASSRVEFAGVTSTDTQYF.

This clone was seen a handful of times. Germline and junction disagree at one end, which may indicate a read error. This rearrangement joins TRBV29-1 to TRBJ1-1, with 9 bases lining up with TRBD1. There are 14 residues in the CDR3. Germline-derived CDR1 and CDR2 are SQVTM and ANQGSEA. The CDR3 coding sequence is TGCAGCGTGGAAGGAATTGGCGGGGACAGGGAACGATTCTTT. This translates into CSVEGIGGDRERFF.

Written as DNA, the CDR3 is TGCGCCAGCAGTGAGGACCGGAGGACTGAAGCTTTCTTT. This translates into CASSEDRRTEAFF. The rearrangement uses TRBV10-1 and TRBJ1-1; D is undetermined. Germline loops: CDR1 WNHNN, CDR2 SYGVQD (reference sequence). The CDR3 has 13 amino acids. V dropped 2 bases and J dropped 5 bases, with 9 bases sitting between them.

The gene calls are TRBV11-2 and TRBJ2-2, with no clear D. Trimming stripped 6 bases from V and 5 bases from J, with 10 bases between. The CDR3 has 13 residues. Germline assignment: CDR1 SGHAT and CDR2 FQNNGV. The CDR3 sequence: CASRSLRTGELFF. As DNA, the CDR3 is TGTGCCAGCAGATCCCTCCGGACCGGGGAGCTGTTTTTT.

The chain combines TRBV7-6 with TRBJ1-6; perhaps TRBD1 as D (5 bases). The CDR3 has 16 residues. Trimming stripped 0 bases from V and 6 bases from J, with 12 bases between. The germline CDR1 and CDR2 sequences are SGHVS and FNYEAQ. Here the CDR3 reads CASSLAGTEPNSPLHF. DNA of the CDR3: TGTGCCAGCAGCTTAGCGGGGACTGAACCTAATTCACCCCTCCACTTT.

The rearrangement joins TRBV29-1 to TRBJ2-7; TRBD2 aligns across 13 bases. Germline-derived CDR1 and CDR2 are SQVTM and ANQGSEA. Trimming at V came to 5 bases and at J to 4 bases, leaving 8 bases not matched to a gene. The CDR3 has 15 residues. The CDR3 sequence: CSVYWTSGSTYEQYF. The CDR3 region has the DNA TGCAGCGTTTATTGGACTAGCGGGAGTACATACGAGCAGTACTTC.

The gene calls are TRBV15 and TRBJ2-7; 9 nucleotides match TRBD1. This CDR3 is built from 15 residues. V lost 0 bases and J lost 3; bases outside the gene matches: 3. Germline V CDR1 and CDR2: LNHNV, YYDKDF (reference sequence). CDR3: CATSREDRGNYEQYF. The CDR3 nucleotides read TGTGCCACCAGCAGAGAGGACAGGGGAAACTACGAGCAGTACTTC.

This clone was detected once. The chain recombines TRBV30 with TRBJ1-3, with 9 bases matching TRBD1. The CDR3 contains 16 residues. CDR1 is GTSNPN, CDR2 SVGIG, per germline (reference sequence). V gave up 0 bases and J gave up 8 bases; unmatched junction bases: 11. In nucleotides, the CDR3 is TGTGCCTGGAGTGTACAAACCCTACAGGGGGCAGACACCATATATTTT. Translating gives CAWSVQTLQGADTIYF.

The chain couples TRBV3-1 (or the pseudogene TRBV3-2) to TRBJ2-7, with 11 bases that match TRBD2. Per germline, CDR1 LGHDT and CDR2 YNNKEL (reference sequence). This CDR3 spans 15 amino acids. J was trimmed by 7 bases and V by 4 bases; bases with no gene match: 9. For the CDR3, the DNA is TGTGCCAGCAGCCTCTATAGCGGGGGGGCCGGGGAGCAGTACTTC. It is translated as CASSLYSGGAGEQYF.

The gene calls are TRBV6-2 or TRBV6-3 and TRBJ1-3; possibly TRBD1 for D (5 bases). CDR1 is MNHEY, CDR2 SVGEGT, per germline. This CDR3 has 16 amino acids. The V end was cut by 2 bases, the J end by 1 base, with 12 bases between. CDR3 loop: CASSYVGLTSGNTIYF. The CDR3 region has the DNA TGTGCCAGCAGTTACGTGGGGCTCACGTCTGGAAACACCATATATTTT.

The V gene is TRBV6-5, the J gene TRBJ1-5; TRBD1 agrees at 8 bases. J was trimmed by 7 bases and V by 4 bases; bases with no gene match: 12. The CDR3 runs 16 residues. The germline gives CDR1 MNHEY, CDR2 SVGAGI. CDR3 sequence (DNA): TGTGCCAGCAGTTTACGTAGGGACAGGATAGAGCAGCCCCAGCATTTT. Translation gives CASSLRRDRIEQPQHF.

At least ten counts were recorded for this clone. The rearrangement links TRBV2 to TRBJ2-7, with 8 nucleotides matching TRBD2. This CDR3 comprises 13 residues. Germline CDR1 SNHLY, CDR2 FYNNEI. The CDR3 reads CAMRAGGLYEQYF. CDR3 coding DNA: TGTGCTATGCGGGCGGGGGGTCTCTACGAGCAGTACTTC.

This clone has more than one count but fewer than ten. This chain joins TRBV27 and TRBJ2-2; D may be TRBD2 (6 bases). V gave up 3 bases and J gave up 0 bases, with 11 bases separating them. The CDR3 spans 16 residues. Germline V CDR1 and CDR2: MNHEY, SMNVEV (reference sequence). CDR3: CASSLLAGTNTGELFF. Here the CDR3 DNA reads TGTGCCAGCAGTTTGTTGGCGGGGACGAACACCGGGGAGCTGTTTTTT.

V gene TRBV5-1 combines with J gene TRBJ1-1; D gene unclear. Germline V CDR1 and CDR2: SGHRS, YFSETQ. The ends were cut back, 5 bases at V and 3 bases at J, with 5 bases in the middle. The CDR3 is 11 amino acids. The CDR3 here is CASREDTEAFF. CDR3 DNA sequence: TGCGCCAGCAGAGAGGACACTGAAGCTTTCTTT.

The genes are TRBV30 and TRBJ1-1, with a weak D call TRBD1 (5 bases). V lost 5 bases, J lost 4 bases, and 17 bases lay in between. CDR3 length: 14 residues. Germline V lookup: CDR1 GTSNPN, CDR2 SVGIG (reference sequence). CDR3 nucleotide sequence: TGTGCCTGGGGGGGTGAGGGCTGGGGCACTGAAGCTTTCTTT. Translated: CAWGGEGWGTEAFF.

The chain is built from TRBV6-6 and TRBJ1-4; perhaps TRBD1 as D (5 bases). This CDR3 spans 15 amino acids. Germline V gives CDR1 MNHNY, CDR2 SVGAGI (reference sequence). Trimming removed 6 bases from V and 5 bases from J, with 16 bases in between. CDR3 coding DNA: TGTGCCAGCAGATACGAGCCCCGGGGGAATGAAAAACTGTTTTTT. Protein product: CASRYEPRGNEKLFF.